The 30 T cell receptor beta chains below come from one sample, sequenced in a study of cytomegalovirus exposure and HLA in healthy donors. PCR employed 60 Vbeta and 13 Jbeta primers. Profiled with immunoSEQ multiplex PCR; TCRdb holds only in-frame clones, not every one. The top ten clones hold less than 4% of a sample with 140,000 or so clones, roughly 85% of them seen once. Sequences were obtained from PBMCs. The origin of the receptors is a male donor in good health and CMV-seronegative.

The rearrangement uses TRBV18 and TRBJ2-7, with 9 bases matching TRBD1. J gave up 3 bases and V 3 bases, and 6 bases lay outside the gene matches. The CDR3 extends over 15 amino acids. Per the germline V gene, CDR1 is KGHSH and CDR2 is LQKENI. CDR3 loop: CASSPTGGVFYEQYF. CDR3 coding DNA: TGTGCCAGCTCACCGACAGGGGGGGTATTCTACGAGCAGTACTTC.

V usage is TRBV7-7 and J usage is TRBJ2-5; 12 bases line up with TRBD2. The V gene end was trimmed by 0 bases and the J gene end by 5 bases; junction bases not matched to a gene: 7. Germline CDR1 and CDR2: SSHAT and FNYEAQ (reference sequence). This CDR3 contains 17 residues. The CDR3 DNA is TGTGCCAGCAGCTTAGCTACCGGACTAGCGGGAAGGGAGACCCAGTACTTC. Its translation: CASSLATGLAGRETQYF.

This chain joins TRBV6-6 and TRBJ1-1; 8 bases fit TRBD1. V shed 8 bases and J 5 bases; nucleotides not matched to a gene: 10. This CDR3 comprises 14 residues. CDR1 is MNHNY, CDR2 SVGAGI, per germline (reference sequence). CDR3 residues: CASWGLTGGTEAFF. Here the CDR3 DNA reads TGTGCCAGCTGGGGATTAACAGGGGGTACTGAAGCTTTCTTT.

DNA for the CDR3: TGTGCCAGCAGTTTAGCGGGAGTCTACGAGCAGTACTTC. Encoded protein: CASSLAGVYEQYF. This sequence joins TRBV28 and TRBJ2-5, with 7 bases lining up with TRBD2. The J call is in doubt because the DNA end fits TRBJ2-7 better. From germline, CDR1 is MDHEN and CDR2 SYDVKM. This CDR3 contains 13 residues.

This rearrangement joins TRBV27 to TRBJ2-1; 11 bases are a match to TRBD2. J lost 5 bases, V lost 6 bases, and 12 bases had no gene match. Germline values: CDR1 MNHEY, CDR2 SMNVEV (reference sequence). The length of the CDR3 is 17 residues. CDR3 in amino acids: CASRQFPSGRRDNEQFF. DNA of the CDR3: TGTGCCAGCAGACAATTTCCTAGCGGGAGGAGGGACAATGAGCAGTTCTTC.

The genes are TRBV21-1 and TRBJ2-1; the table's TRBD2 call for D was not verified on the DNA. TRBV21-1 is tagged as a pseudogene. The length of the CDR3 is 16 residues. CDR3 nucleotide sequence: TGTGCCAGCAGCAAAGTCTTATCGGGATCCTACAATGAGCAGTTCTTC. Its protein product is CASSKVLSGSYNEQFF.

The CDR3 nucleotides are TGTGCCAGTAGTATACCACGAAGTAAGGACAGGGGCTACAATGAGCAGTTCTTC. This codes for CASSIPRSKDRGYNEQFF. This chain joins TRBV19 and TRBJ2-1; 9 positions agree with TRBD1. Per germline, CDR1 LNHDA and CDR2 SQIVND (reference sequence). The CDR3 extends over 18 amino acids. V lost 2 bases and J lost 3; bases outside the gene matches: 11.

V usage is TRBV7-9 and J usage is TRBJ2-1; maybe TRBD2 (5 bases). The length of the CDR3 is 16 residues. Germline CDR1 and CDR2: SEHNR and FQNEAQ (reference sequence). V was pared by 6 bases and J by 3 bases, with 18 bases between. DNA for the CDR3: TGTGCCAGCAGTTTTATCCCCGGGAAAAGCTACAATGAGCAGTTCTTC. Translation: CASSFIPGKSYNEQFF.

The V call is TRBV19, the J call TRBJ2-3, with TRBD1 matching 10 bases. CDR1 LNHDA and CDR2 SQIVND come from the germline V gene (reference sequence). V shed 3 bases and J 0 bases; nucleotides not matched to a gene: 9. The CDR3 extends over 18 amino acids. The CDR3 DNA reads TGTGCCAGTAGTATGTGGGGACAGGGGTTCTCTAGCACAGATACGCAGTATTTT. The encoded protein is CASSMWGQGFSSTDTQYF.

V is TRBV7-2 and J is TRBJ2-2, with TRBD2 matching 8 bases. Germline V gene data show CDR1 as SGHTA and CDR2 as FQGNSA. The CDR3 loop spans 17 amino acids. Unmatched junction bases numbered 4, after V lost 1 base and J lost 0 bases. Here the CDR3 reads CASSLVAGGPNTGELFF. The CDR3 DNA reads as TGTGCCAGCAGCTTAGTCGCGGGGGGCCCGAACACCGGGGAGCTGTTTTTT.

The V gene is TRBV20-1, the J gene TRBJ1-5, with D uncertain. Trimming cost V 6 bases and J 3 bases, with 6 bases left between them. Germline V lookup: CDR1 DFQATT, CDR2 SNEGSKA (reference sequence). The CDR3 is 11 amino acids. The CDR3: CSARNNQPQHF. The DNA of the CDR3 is TGCAGTGCCAGGAACAATCAGCCCCAGCATTTT.

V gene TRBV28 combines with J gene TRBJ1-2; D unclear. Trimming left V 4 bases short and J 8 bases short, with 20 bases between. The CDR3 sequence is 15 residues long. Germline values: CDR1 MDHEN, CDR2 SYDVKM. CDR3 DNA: TGTGCCAGCAGTTCCCCGATAATTGAGGCCTTAGGCTACACCTTC. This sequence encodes CASSSPIIEALGYTF.

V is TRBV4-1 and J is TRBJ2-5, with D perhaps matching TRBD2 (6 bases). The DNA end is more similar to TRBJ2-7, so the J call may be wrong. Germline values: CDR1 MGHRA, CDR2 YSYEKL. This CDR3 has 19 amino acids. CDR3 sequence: CASSQRLGITVGLTYEQYF. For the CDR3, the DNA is TGCGCCAGCAGCCAACGCCTCGGAATAACCGTCGGACTAACCTACGAGCAGTACTTC.

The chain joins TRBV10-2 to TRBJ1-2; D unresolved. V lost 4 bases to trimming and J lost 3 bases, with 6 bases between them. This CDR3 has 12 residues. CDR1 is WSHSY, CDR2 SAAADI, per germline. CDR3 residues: CASSASDYGYTF. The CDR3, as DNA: TGCGCCAGCAGTGCCTCGGACTATGGCTACACCTTC.

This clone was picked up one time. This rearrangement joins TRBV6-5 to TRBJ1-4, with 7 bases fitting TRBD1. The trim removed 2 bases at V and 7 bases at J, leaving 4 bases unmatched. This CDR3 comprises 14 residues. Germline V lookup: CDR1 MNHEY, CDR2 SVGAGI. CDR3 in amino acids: CASSYVSGGEKLFF. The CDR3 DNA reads TGTGCCAGCAGTTACGTCTCAGGGGGTGAAAAACTGTTTTTT.

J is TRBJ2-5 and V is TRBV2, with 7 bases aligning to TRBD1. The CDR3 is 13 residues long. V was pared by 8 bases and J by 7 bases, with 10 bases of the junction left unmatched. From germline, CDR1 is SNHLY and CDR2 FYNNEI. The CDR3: CASGLGQRRTQYF. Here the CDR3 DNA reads TGTGCCAGCGGGTTGGGACAGCGACGGACCCAGTACTTC.

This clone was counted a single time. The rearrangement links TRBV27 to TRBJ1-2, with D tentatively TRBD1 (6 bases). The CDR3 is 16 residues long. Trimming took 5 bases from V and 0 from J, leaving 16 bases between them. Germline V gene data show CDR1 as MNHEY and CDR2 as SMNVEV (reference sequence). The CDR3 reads CASSPWTALANYGYTF. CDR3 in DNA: TGTGCCAGCAGTCCCTGGACAGCACTAGCTAACTATGGCTACACCTTC.

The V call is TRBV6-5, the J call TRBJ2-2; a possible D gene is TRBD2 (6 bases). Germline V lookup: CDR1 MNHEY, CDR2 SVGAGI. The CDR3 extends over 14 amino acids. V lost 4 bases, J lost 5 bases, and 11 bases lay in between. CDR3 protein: CASSSGGRTGELFF. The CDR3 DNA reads TGTGCCAGCAGTTCTGGGGGGAGGACCGGGGAGCTGTTTTTT.

Here the CDR3 reads CASSLNRGEASTDTQYF. The CDR3 DNA reads as TGTGCCAGCAGCCTCAACAGGGGAGAGGCTAGCACAGATACGCAGTATTTT. The chain recombines TRBV7-3 with TRBJ2-3; 7 bases align to TRBD1. The CDR3 runs 17 residues. V shed 5 bases and J 0 bases; nucleotides not matched to a gene: 11. Germline loops: CDR1 SGHTA, CDR2 FQGTGA.

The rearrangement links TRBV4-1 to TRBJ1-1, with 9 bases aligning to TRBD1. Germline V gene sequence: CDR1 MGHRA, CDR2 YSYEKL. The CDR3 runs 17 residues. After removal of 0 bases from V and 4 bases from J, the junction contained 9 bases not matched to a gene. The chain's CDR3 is CASSQERGTGKSTEAFF. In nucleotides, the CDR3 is TGCGCCAGCAGCCAAGAGAGAGGGACAGGGAAAAGCACTGAAGCTTTCTTT.

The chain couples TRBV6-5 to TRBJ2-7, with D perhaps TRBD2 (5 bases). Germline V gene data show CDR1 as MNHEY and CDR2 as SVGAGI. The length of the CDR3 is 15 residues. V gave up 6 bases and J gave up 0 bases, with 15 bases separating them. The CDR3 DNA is TGTGCCAGCAGGACCGGAGGAATACCCTCCTACGAGCAGTACTTC. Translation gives CASRTGGIPSYEQYF.

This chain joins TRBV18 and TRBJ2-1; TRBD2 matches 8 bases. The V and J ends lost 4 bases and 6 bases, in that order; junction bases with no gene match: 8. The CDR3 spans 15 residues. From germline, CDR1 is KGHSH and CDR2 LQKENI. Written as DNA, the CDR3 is TGTGCCAGCTCACGGGTCGGGAGGGCCCTCAATGAGCAGTTCTTC. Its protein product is CASSRVGRALNEQFF.

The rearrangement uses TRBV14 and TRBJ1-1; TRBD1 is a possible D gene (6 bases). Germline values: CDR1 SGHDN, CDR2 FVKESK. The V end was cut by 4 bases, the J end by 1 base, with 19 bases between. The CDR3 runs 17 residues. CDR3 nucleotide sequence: TGTGCCAGCAGCCTTGGACAGATGAGCCTAACGAACACTGAAGCTTTCTTT. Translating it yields CASSLGQMSLTNTEAFF.

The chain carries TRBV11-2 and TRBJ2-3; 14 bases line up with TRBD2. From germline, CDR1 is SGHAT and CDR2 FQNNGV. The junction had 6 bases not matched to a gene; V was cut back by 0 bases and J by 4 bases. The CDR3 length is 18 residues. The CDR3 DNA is TGTGCCAGCAGCTTAGACGCCGGGACTAGCGGGAGCCCAGATACGCAGTATTTT. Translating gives CASSLDAGTSGSPDTQYF. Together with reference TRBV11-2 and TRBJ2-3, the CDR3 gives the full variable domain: EAGVAQSPRYKIIEKRQSVAFWCNPISGHATLYWYQQILGQGPKLLIQFQNNGVVDDSQLPKDRFSAERLKGVDSTLKIQPAKLEDSAVYLCASSLDAGTSGSPDTQYFGPGTRLTVL.

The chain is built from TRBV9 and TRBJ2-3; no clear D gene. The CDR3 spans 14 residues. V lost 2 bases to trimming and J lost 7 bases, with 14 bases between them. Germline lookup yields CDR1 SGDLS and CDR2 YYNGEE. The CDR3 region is CASSVLDIGNTQYF. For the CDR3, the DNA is TGTGCCAGCAGCGTCCTTGACATTGGAAATACGCAGTATTTT.

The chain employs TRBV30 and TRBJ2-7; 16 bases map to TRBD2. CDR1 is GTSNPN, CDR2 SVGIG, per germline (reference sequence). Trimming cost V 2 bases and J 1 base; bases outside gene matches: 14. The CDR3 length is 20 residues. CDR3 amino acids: CAWSLLPGLAGGNSSYEQYF. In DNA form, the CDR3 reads TGTGCCTGGAGTCTGCTTCCGGGACTAGCGGGAGGGAATTCGTCCTACGAGCAGTACTTC. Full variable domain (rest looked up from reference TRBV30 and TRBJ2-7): SQTIHQWPATLVQPVGSPLSLECTVEGTSNPNLYWYRQAAGRGLQLLFYSVGIGQISSEVPQNLSASRPQDRQFILSSKKLLLSDSGFYLCAWSLLPGLAGGNSSYEQYFGPGTRLTVT.

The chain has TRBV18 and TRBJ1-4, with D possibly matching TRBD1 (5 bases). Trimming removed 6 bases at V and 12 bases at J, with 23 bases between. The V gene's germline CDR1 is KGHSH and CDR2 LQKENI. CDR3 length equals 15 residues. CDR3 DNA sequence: TGTGCCAGCTCGCCCACCACAGGTGGTGACGGTGAACTGTTTTTT. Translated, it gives CASSPTTGGDGELFF.

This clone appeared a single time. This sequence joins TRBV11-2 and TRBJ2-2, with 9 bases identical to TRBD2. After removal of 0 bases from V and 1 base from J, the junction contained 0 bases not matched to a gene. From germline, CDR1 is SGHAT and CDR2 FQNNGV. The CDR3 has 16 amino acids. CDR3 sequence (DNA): TGTGCCAGCAGCTTAGATAGCGGGGGGAACACCGGGGAGCTGTTTTTT. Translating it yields CASSLDSGGNTGELFF.

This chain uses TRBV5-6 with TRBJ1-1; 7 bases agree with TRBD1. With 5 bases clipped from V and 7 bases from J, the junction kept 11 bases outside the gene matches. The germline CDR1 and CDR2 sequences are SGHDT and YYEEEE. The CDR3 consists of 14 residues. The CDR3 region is CASRRDRARGEAFF. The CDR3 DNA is TGTGCCAGCAGAAGAGACAGGGCGAGGGGTGAAGCTTTCTTT.

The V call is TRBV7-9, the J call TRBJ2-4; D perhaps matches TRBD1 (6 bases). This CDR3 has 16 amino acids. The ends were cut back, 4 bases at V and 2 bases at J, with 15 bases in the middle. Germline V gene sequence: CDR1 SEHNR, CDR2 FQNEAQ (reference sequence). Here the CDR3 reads CASSSVRQGPKNIQYF. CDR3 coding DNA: TGTGCCAGCAGCTCGGTGAGGCAGGGGCCCAAAAACATTCAGTACTTC.